These 12 T cell receptor beta chains were sequenced from one sample in a study of cytotoxic CD8 clonotypes in ibrutinib-treated CLL. Clones were sequenced by immunoSEQ multiplex PCR, and TCRdb holds only the in-frame ones, with some missing. The table shows roughly 70,000 clones, with 80% occurring only once. This specimen consisted of PBMCs, obtained at disease progression, from a patient treated with ibrutinib. These receptors all come from a human donor with chronic lymphocytic leukemia.

The CDR3 sequence: CAIGTSGRAGEQFF. For the CDR3, the DNA is TGTGCCATCGGGACTAGCGGGAGGGCCGGTGAGCAGTTCTTC. This rearrangement joins TRBV10-3 to TRBJ2-1; 16 nucleotides agree with TRBD2. This CDR3 spans 14 amino acids. Germline CDR1 and CDR2: ENHRY and SYGVKD. V dropped 8 bases and J dropped 9; count of bases not matched to a gene: 4.

The chain employs TRBV6-5 and TRBJ2-3; D perhaps matches TRBD1 (5 bases). Trimming took off 4 bases at V and 2 bases at J, with 7 bases between the two ends. CDR3 length: 13 amino acids. CDR1 MNHEY and CDR2 SVGAGI come from the germline V gene. CDR3 DNA sequence: TGTGCCAGCAGTTCGGACAACACAGATACGCAGTATTTT. This gives the protein CASSSDNTDTQYF.

This chain uses TRBV30 with TRBJ2-5; no clear D gene. This CDR3 comprises 12 residues. V was clipped by 4 bases and J by 2 bases, with 8 bases between them. Germline CDR1 and CDR2: GTSNPN and SVGIG (reference sequence). The CDR3 DNA follows: TGTGCCTGGAACCCCTCACAAGAGACCCAGTACTTC. Residues: CAWNPSQETQYF.

As DNA, the CDR3 is TGTGCCAGCAGCCAAGAGGGACTAGCGTCCGATGAGCAGTTCTTC. It specifies CASSQEGLASDEQFF. The genes are TRBV4-2 and TRBJ2-1; 10 bases are a match to TRBD2. The V gene's germline CDR1 is LGHNA and CDR2 YNFKEQ. The CDR3 spans 15 residues. The J segment lost 8 bases and the V segment lost 0 bases, leaving 4 bases of the junction unmatched.

This rearrangement joins TRBV6-5 to TRBJ2-7; D possibly corresponds to TRBD1 (6 bases). The germline V gene encodes CDR1 MNHEY and CDR2 SVGAGI. Trimming cost V 7 bases and J 2 bases, with 18 bases left between them. This CDR3 is 15 amino acids long. CDR3 bases: TGTGCCAGCACAAAGGGGGTAGGGACCCCCTACGAGCAGTACTTC. Translating gives CASTKGVGTPYEQYF.

This chain links TRBV7-2 with TRBJ1-2; a possible D gene is TRBD1 (6 bases). The V and J ends lost 2 bases and 6 bases respectively, with 13 bases between them. Germline-derived CDR1 and CDR2 are SGHTA and FQGNSA. The CDR3 consists of 14 residues. The CDR3 nucleotides read TGTGCCAGCAGCTTACTCTGGGGGGCGGATGGCTACACCTTC. It specifies CASSLLWGADGYTF.

The chain couples TRBV7-7 to TRBJ2-6; D remains ambiguous. In germline, CDR1 is SSHAT, CDR2 FNYEAQ (reference sequence). The V end was cut by 5 bases, the J end by 3 bases, with 11 bases between. The CDR3 covers 15 residues. The CDR3 loop reads CASSPNHGGANVLTF. DNA for the CDR3: TGTGCCAGCAGCCCGAACCATGGTGGGGCCAACGTCCTGACTTTC.

The V and J genes are TRBV5-1 and TRBJ2-1; 7 bases agree with TRBD1. The CDR3 loop spans 16 amino acids. Germline lookup yields CDR1 SGHRS and CDR2 YFSETQ. Unmatched junction bases numbered 7, after V lost 0 bases and J lost 4 bases. The CDR3 region is CASSLAPDRRYNEQFF. For the CDR3, the DNA is TGCGCCAGCAGCTTGGCCCCGGACAGGCGATACAATGAGCAGTTCTTC.

The chain carries TRBV10-3 and TRBJ2-1, with 7 bases aligning to TRBD2. Germline loops: CDR1 ENHRY, CDR2 SYGVKD. This CDR3 contains 16 residues. V was clipped by 4 bases and J by 0 bases; unmatched bases: 6. CDR3 nucleotides: TGTGCCATCAGTGCTTCCGGCGGGAGCTCCTACAATGAGCAGTTCTTC. It translates to CAISASGGSSYNEQFF.

The rearrangement links TRBV9 to TRBJ1-5; unclear D gene. Germline V lookup: CDR1 SGDLS, CDR2 YYNGEE. The germline V and J ends were trimmed by 0 bases and 2 bases, with 12 bases remaining between them. The CDR3 length is 16 residues. This CDR3 reads CASSVGVGVGNQPQHF. In DNA form, the CDR3 reads TGTGCCAGCAGCGTAGGGGTTGGGGTTGGCAATCAGCCCCAGCATTTT.

The chain employs TRBV6-5 and TRBJ2-7; TRBD1 is a possible D gene (6 bases). Looked up from germline, CDR1 is MNHEY and CDR2 is SVGAGI. This CDR3 is 14 amino acids long. V was clipped by 6 bases and J by 2 bases, with 14 bases between them. The CDR3 nucleotides are TGTGCCAGCAGCGACCACGGACAGACCTACGAGCAGTACTTC. Amino acid sequence: CASSDHGQTYEQYF.

This clone was seen a handful of times. V and J are TRBV6-5 and TRBJ1-2; D is uncertain. This CDR3 comprises 14 residues. Germline-derived CDR1 and CDR2 are MNHEY and SVGAGI. The V end was cut by 7 bases, the J end by 7 bases, with 19 bases between. In DNA, the CDR3 is TGTGCCAGCAAGGTCCTCTTGAGGGAGCCTGGCTACACCTTC. Its protein product is CASKVLLREPGYTF.